What follows are 11 T cell receptor beta chains derived from one specimen sequenced in a study of blood T cell repertoires in COVID-19. Assay used: immunoSEQ multiplex PCR; TCRdb lists only in-frame clones, some missing. In the table there are 150,000 to 200,000 clones, more than 70% of which are singletons. Material for sequencing was peripheral blood. All receptors come from a human donor in a cohort sampled during active COVID-19.

The gene calls are TRBV21-1 and TRBJ2-5; the D call TRBD2 from the table was never checked on the DNA. TRBV21-1 is designated a pseudogene. This CDR3 is built from 10 residues. CDR3 protein: CASSEPGQYF. The CDR3 region has the DNA TGTGCCAGCAGCGAACCGGGACAGTACTTC.

The rearrangement uses TRBV6-2 or TRBV6-3 and TRBJ2-5; 8 bases fit TRBD1. CDR3 length: 15 residues. J gave up 5 bases and V 6 bases, and 11 bases lay outside the gene matches. In germline, CDR1 is MNHEY, CDR2 SVGEGT. The CDR3 DNA sequence: TGTGCCAGCAGCCCGACAGGGGCGAGAGGGGAGACCCAGTACTTC. Translated, it gives CASSPTGARGETQYF.

V usage is TRBV5-1 and J usage is TRBJ2-2, with 8 bases lining up with TRBD1. The length of the CDR3 is 15 residues. Germline loops: CDR1 SGHRS, CDR2 YFSETQ. The V and J ends lost 1 base and 3 bases, in that order; junction bases with no gene match: 2. CDR3 amino acids: CASSLRTGHTGELFF. CDR3 in DNA: TGCGCCAGCAGCTTGCGGACAGGGCACACCGGGGAGCTGTTTTTT.

CDR3 loop: CASSLWGGDSSEQFF. CDR3 sequence (DNA): TGTGCCAGCAGTTTATGGGGCGGGGACAGTTCGGAGCAGTTCTTC. The chain has TRBV28 and TRBJ2-1; possibly TRBD1 for D (7 bases). There are 15 residues in the CDR3. Per germline, CDR1 MDHEN and CDR2 SYDVKM. Trimming cost V 0 bases and J 10 bases, with 16 bases left between them.

The chain couples TRBV7-2 to TRBJ2-3; D unresolved. CDR3 size: 12 residues. Trimming stripped 6 bases from V and 2 bases from J, with 6 bases between. Germline V lookup: CDR1 SGHTA, CDR2 FQGNSA. CDR3 coding DNA: TGTGCCAGCAGATATTACACAGATACGCAGTATTTT. This gives the protein CASRYYTDTQYF.

The J gene is TRBJ2-1, the V gene TRBV5-1; 12 bases line up with TRBD2. The CDR3 totals 15 residues. From germline, CDR1 is SGHRS and CDR2 YFSETQ. The junction had 6 bases not matched to a gene; V was cut back by 2 bases and J by 9 bases. The CDR3: CASSFSLAGGGEQFF. The CDR3 bases are TGCGCCAGCAGCTTCTCCCTAGCGGGAGGGGGTGAGCAGTTCTTC.

CDR3 loop: CASSIAGGRTDTQYF. DNA of the CDR3: TGTGCCAGCAGTATAGCGGGAGGTAGGACAGATACGCAGTATTTT. The chain recombines TRBV5-5 with TRBJ2-3, with TRBD2 identical over 10 bases. This CDR3 contains 15 residues. Germline CDR1 reads SGHKS; CDR2 reads YYEKEE (reference sequence). Germline trimming cut 5 bases from V and 3 bases from J; bases unmatched to any gene: 6.

The chain carries TRBV5-1 and TRBJ2-7; 7 bases fit TRBD1. The CDR3 covers 15 residues. V was clipped by 5 bases and J by 3 bases; unmatched bases: 11. The germline gives CDR1 SGHRS, CDR2 YFSETQ. DNA of the CDR3: TGCGCCAGCAGTCATACAGGGGCGAAGCACTACGAGCAGTACTTC. It yields the protein CASSHTGAKHYEQYF.

J is TRBJ2-7 and V is TRBV29-1; TRBD1 agrees at 8 bases. The CDR3 contains 15 residues. The V segment lost 2 bases and the J segment 4 bases; nucleotides outside the gene matches: 10. Germline V gives CDR1 SQVTM, CDR2 ANQGSEA. The DNA for the CDR3 is TGCAGCGTTGAATTAATGGGACAGGTAGATTACGAGCAGTACTTC. This gives the protein CSVELMGQVDYEQYF.

This chain links TRBV27 with TRBJ2-7; 10 bases agree with TRBD1. The germline CDR1 and CDR2 sequences are MNHEY and SMNVEV (reference sequence). V lost 2 bases, J lost 4 bases, and 17 bases stayed unmatched. This CDR3 contains 19 residues. CDR3 DNA sequence: TGTGCCAGCAGTTTAGAATCAGTGGCCCCGGGACAGGGGTTATACGAGCAGTACTTC. Translated, it gives CASSLESVAPGQGLYEQYF.

This clone was observed a single time. The rearrangement joins TRBV5-5 to TRBJ2-7; 10 bases fit TRBD2. Per the germline V gene, CDR1 is SGHKS and CDR2 is YYEKEE (reference sequence). This CDR3 is 14 amino acids long. J was trimmed by 4 bases and V by 1 base; bases with no gene match: 2. This CDR3 is CASSLSGRAYEQYF. CDR3 nucleotide sequence: TGTGCCAGCAGCTTGAGCGGGAGGGCATACGAGCAGTACTTC.